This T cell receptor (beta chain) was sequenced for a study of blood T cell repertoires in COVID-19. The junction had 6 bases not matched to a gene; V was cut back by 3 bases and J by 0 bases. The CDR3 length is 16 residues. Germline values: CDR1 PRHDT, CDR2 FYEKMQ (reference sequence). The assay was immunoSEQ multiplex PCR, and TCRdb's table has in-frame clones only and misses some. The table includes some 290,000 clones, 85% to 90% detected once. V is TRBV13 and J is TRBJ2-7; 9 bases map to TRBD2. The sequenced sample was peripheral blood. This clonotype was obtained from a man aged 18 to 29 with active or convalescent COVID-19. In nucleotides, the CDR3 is TGTGCCAGCAGCTTTAAGCGGGGGGCCAACTCCTACGAGCAGTACTTC. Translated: CASSFKRGANSYEQYF.